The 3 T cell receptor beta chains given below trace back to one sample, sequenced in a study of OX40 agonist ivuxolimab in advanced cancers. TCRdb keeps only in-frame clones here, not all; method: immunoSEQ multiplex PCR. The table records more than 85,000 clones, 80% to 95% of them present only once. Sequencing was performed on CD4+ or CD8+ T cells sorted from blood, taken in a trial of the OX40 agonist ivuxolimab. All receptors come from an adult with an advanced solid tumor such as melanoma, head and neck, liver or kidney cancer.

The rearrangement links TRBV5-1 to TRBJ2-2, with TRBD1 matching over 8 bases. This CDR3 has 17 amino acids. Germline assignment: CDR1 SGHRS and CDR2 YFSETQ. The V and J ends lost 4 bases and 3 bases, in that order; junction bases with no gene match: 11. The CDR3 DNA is TGCGCCAGCAGCCCCCGGACAGGGTATAGTGACACCGGGGAGCTGTTTTTT. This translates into CASSPRTGYSDTGELFF.

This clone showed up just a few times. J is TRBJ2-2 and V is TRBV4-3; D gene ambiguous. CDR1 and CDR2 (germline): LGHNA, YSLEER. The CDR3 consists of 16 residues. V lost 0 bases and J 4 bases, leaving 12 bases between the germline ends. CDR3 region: CASSQDVGIGTGELFF. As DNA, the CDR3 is TGCGCCAGCAGCCAAGATGTAGGGATTGGCACCGGGGAGCTGTTTTTT.

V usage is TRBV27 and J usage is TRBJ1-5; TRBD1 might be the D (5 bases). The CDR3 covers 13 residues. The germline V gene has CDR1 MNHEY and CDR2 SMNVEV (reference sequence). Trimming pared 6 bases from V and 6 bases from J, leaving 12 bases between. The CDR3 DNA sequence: TGTGCCAGCAGCCGAGGGGTAGGTCAGCCCCAGCATTTT. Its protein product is CASSRGVGQPQHF.